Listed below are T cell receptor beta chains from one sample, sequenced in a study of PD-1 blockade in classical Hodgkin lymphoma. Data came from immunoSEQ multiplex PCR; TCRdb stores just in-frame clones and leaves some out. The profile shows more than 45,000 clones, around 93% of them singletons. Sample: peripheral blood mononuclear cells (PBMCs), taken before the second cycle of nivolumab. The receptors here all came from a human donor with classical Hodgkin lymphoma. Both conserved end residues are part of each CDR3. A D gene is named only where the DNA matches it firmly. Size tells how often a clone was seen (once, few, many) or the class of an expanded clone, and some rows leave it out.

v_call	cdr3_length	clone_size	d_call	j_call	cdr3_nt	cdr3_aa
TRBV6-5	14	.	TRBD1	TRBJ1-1	TGTGCCAGCAGTTACCCAGGACAGGGAGGGCAAGCTTTCTTT	CASSYPGQGGQAFF
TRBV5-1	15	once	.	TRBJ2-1	TGCGCCAGCAGCTTGAGGGCGGGGCCCTACAATGAGCAGTTCTTC	CASSLRAGPYNEQFF
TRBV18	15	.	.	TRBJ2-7	TGTGCCAGCTCACCACCGTGGGGCCGCTACTACGAGCAGTACTTC	CASSPPWGRYYEQYF
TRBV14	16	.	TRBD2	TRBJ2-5	TGTGCCAGCAGCGCCGGGACTAGGGCCGGGCAAGAGACCCAGTACTTC	CASSAGTRAGQETQYF
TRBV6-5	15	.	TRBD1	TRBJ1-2	TGTGCCAGCAGTTGGGGGACAGGGGGCGGGAATGGCTACACCTTC	CASSWGTGGGNGYTF
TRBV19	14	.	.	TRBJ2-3	TGTGCCAGTAAACCGGGACGCAGCACAGATACGCAGTATTTT	CASKPGRSTDTQYF
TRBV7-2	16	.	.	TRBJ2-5	TGTGCCAGCAGCTTAAGGTTCGGACAGTACCAAGAGACCCAGTACTTC	CASSLRFGQYQETQYF
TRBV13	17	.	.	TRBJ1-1	TGTGCCAGCAGCTTAGGAGCCTCAGGGCCCTTACCCACTGAAGCTTTCTTT	CASSLGASGPLPTEAFF
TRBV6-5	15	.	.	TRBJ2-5	TGTGCCAGCAGTTACCTTTGGGGGGACTCAGAGACCCAGTACTTC	CASSYLWGDSETQYF
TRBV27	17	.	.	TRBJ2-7	TGTGCCAGCAGTCCCCGAGTACAGTTATATAAAACCTACGAGCAGTACTTC	CASSPRVQLYKTYEQYF
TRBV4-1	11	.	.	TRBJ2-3	TGCGCCAGCAGCCAAGAGGATACGCAGTATTTT	CASSQEDTQYF